This TCR beta chain was profiled in a study of blood T cells in healthy people across ages. The donors, all healthy, were Caucasians living in Russia, aged about 6 to 95. For the second PCR, which ran for roughly 7 to 11 cycles, a sample-barcoded 5' primer and a J-beta primer mix were used. TCRdb called the 5' RACE reads again in MiXCR, with one record for every CDR3 protein. Of more than 650,000 distinct CDR3 sequences listed, 22% were seen once; the top ten hold around a fifth. This clonotype came up a few times. This CDR3 region has 12 residues. CDR1 and CDR2 (germline): MNHEY, SVGEGT. V was cut by 5 bases and J by 3 bases, with 8 bases left in between.

The chain employs TRBV6-2 or TRBV6-3 and TRBJ2-7; D remains ambiguous. Sequenced material: blood. The clonotype comes from a man between 65 and 79 years old in good health. DNA of the CDR3: TGTGCCAGCAGTCCCCTACGCTACGAGCAGTACTTC. This encodes CASSPLRYEQYF.